One sample yielded the 12 T cell receptor beta chains listed below, sequenced in a study of a mutant IDH1 vaccine in newly diagnosed glioma. These receptors' targets are unknown. As for time point: week 11, during vaccination. With topical imiquimod, each dose of the vaccine consisted of 300 ug of mutant IDH1 20-mer peptide. TCRdb keeps only in-frame clones here, not all; method: immunoSEQ multiplex PCR. The table includes some 26,000 clones, roughly 72% detected once. The sample in question was peripheral blood mononuclear cells (PBMCs), obtained from a glioma patient whose treatment included an IDH1 peptide vaccine. The receptors stem from a man aged 18 to 30 with glioma. Some clones in this sample may be carry-over from other donors' samples.

The CDR3 sequence is CASSLAGTLETQYF. In DNA, the CDR3 is TGCGCCAGCAGCTTGGCCGGGACGCTTGAGACCCAGTACTTC. The J gene is TRBJ2-5, the V gene TRBV5-1; either TRBD1 or TRBD2 may fit D (5 bases each). This CDR3 comprises 14 residues. Trimming stripped 0 bases from V and 5 bases from J, with 11 bases between. Germline CDR1 is SGHRS and CDR2 is YFSETQ.

V gene TRBV25-1 combines with J gene TRBJ1-1, with 8 nucleotides matching TRBD1. Germline-derived CDR1 and CDR2 are MGHDK and SYGVNS. V lost 1 base, J lost 3 bases, and 13 bases stayed unmatched. The CDR3 covers 18 residues. The CDR3 DNA reads as TGTGCCAGCAGTGAATTGAGGCAGGGGGCAAAGGGTTACACTGAAGCTTTCTTT. Protein sequence: CASSELRQGAKGYTEAFF.

This clone was detected only once. The rearrangement uses TRBV18 and TRBJ2-7, with 9 bases lining up with TRBD1. CDR1 and CDR2 from the germline V gene are KGHSH and LQKENI. The CDR3 contains 14 residues. Unmatched junction bases numbered 3, after V lost 1 base and J lost 5 bases. This chain's CDR3 is CASSPLQGAHEQYF. In nucleotides, the CDR3 is TGTGCCAGCTCACCACTACAGGGGGCCCACGAGCAGTACTTC.

The V and J genes are TRBV7-6 and TRBJ2-2; a weak D match, TRBD2 (6 bases). Between the trimmed V and J ends, which lost 3 bases and 6 bases, there was a span of 20 bases. Germline-derived CDR1 and CDR2 are SGHVS and FNYEAQ. The CDR3 covers 17 residues. CDR3 in DNA: TGTGCCAGCAGCTTGGGTTCCCCGGGGGTTAGGTCCGGGGAGCTGTTTTTT. The encoded protein is CASSLGSPGVRSGELFF.

The V and J genes are TRBV6-6 and TRBJ1-1, with TRBD1 as a possible D gene (6 bases). The CDR3 runs to 13 residues. Germline V gene data show CDR1 as MNHNY and CDR2 as SVGAGI (reference sequence). The CDR3 spells CGARGGGNTEAFF. In nucleotides, the CDR3 is TGTGGAGCGAGAGGGGGAGGTAACACTGAAGCTTTCTTT.

Only a few counts were recorded for this clone. This sequence joins TRBV7-2 and TRBJ1-5, with TRBD1 as a possible D gene (5 bases). From germline, CDR1 is SGHTA and CDR2 FQGNSA. V shed 1 base and J shed 5 bases, with 15 bases lying between them. CDR3 size: 16 residues. The CDR3 nucleotides read TGTGCCAGCAGCTTAGAAGGGACGGCCGCGGATCAGCCCCAGCATTTT. Protein sequence: CASSLEGTAADQPQHF.

The V call is TRBV27, the J call TRBJ1-4, with D possibly TRBD1 on 5 matching bases. Germline CDR1 reads MNHEY; CDR2 reads SMNVEV (reference sequence). Trimming took 4 bases from V and 0 from J, leaving 21 bases between them. This CDR3 has 19 residues. CDR3 region: CASSSTPGRLTATNEKLFF. The CDR3 DNA follows: TGTGCCAGCAGTTCGACACCGGGACGGCTAACTGCAACTAATGAAAAACTGTTTTTT.

This clone showed up just a few times. This chain links TRBV10-3 with TRBJ1-1; D gene uncertain. The CDR3 is made up of 12 amino acids. Trimming cost V 4 bases and J 4 bases, with 7 bases left between them. Germline CDR1 ENHRY, CDR2 SYGVKD. The CDR3 sequence is CAISGGSTEAFF. CDR3 DNA sequence: TGTGCCATCAGTGGAGGGAGCACTGAAGCTTTCTTT.

The rearrangement joins TRBV2 to TRBJ2-7; D perhaps matches TRBD1 (6 bases). CDR3 length: 15 residues. V was cut by 6 bases and J by 1 base, with 16 bases left in between. Germline V gives CDR1 SNHLY, CDR2 FYNNEI. The CDR3 bases are TGTGCCAGCAGGGGCGACAGGCTTGCATCCTACGAGCAGTACTTC. As protein: CASRGDRLASYEQYF.

The chain is built from TRBV29-1 and TRBJ2-7, with 7 bases aligning to TRBD2. The V gene's germline CDR1 is SQVTM and CDR2 ANQGSEA. V shed 1 base, J shed 5 bases, and the junction held 8 bases outside the gene matches. This CDR3 is built from 14 residues. The CDR3 DNA sequence: TGCAGCGTTGAAGGCCCCGGGACTATCGACGAGCAGTACTTC. Translating it yields CSVEGPGTIDEQYF.

This clone was found a few times. This chain joins TRBV21-1 and TRBJ1-1; no DNA check was done on the table's D call, TRBD1. TRBV21-1 is a pseudogene locus. CDR3 length: 16 residues. The CDR3 reads CASSKPRGQGDTEAFF. The CDR3 coding sequence is TGTGCCAGCAGCAAACCCCGTGGGCAGGGGGACACTGAAGCTTTCTTT.

This chain joins TRBV5-1 and TRBJ2-5; D gene uncertain. Germline V gives CDR1 SGHRS, CDR2 YFSETQ. The CDR3 runs to 13 residues. The V end was cut by 1 base, the J end by 2 bases, with 6 bases between. Here the CDR3 DNA reads TGCGCCAGCAGCTTGACGGAACAAGAGACCCAGTACTTC. Residues: CASSLTEQETQYF.